This T cell receptor (beta chain) originates from a study of T cells in Graves' hyperthyroidism and ophthalmopathy. Study-level results: Ophthalmopathy was model-predicted a median approximately six months pre-onset. Classification by a 13 V-J model distinguished ophthalmopathy from stable hyperthyroidism. Blood samples included most of the expanded thyroid clonotypes exceeding 0.001.

Amplified regions were TCR beta CDR3 sequences from RNA transcripts. An initial round of RT-PCR targeting the TCR CDR3 relied on the HTBI primer set. Each CDR3 protein gets one entry after TCRdb re-called the multiplex PCR reads with MiXCR. This repertoire shows over 450,000 distinct CDR3 sequences, about a sixth found once; its top ten account for 17%. In this sample, this clonotype turned up many times. The antigen is not known. The study based diagnoses on clinical symptoms, serum thyroxine and TRAb, thyroid ultrasound and orbital computed tomography. The CDR3 runs 15 residues. Germline loops: CDR1 SGHDT, CDR2 YYEEEE. Trimming removed 2 bases from V and 0 bases from J, with 11 bases in between.

Sequencing input: blood. The sequence was obtained from a woman in her late teens or twenties with Graves' ophthalmopathy. V usage is TRBV5-6 and J usage is TRBJ1-1; no clear D gene. CDR3 sequence reads: CASSFWERLNTEAFF. CDR3 sequence (DNA): TGTGCCAGCAGCTTTTGGGAGAGATTGAACACTGAAGCTTTCTTT.